A single sample gave rise to the 19 T cell receptor beta chains below, sequenced in a study of blood T cell repertoires in COVID-19. Data came from immunoSEQ multiplex PCR; TCRdb stores just in-frame clones and leaves some out. The sample includes approximately 280,000 clones, 70% to 90% of them seen just once. Sample: peripheral blood. These receptors came from a woman in her seventies with acute or convalescent COVID-19.

J is TRBJ1-3 and V is TRBV29-1; D remains ambiguous. Germline loops: CDR1 SQVTM, CDR2 ANQGSEA. The V gene lost 6 bases and the J gene lost 2 bases, with 11 bases spanning the gap. This CDR3 has 13 residues. CDR3 bases: TGCAGCGTGAGGGCTTCGGCTGGAAACACCATATATTTT. It yields the protein CSVRASAGNTIYF.

This chain joins TRBV5-1 and TRBJ1-1, with unresolved D. The CDR3 is made up of 13 amino acids. V shed 3 bases and J shed 3 bases, with 9 bases lying between them. The V gene's germline CDR1 is SGHRS and CDR2 YFSETQ. DNA for the CDR3: TGCGCCAGCAGCTATGCCGGGGACACTGAAGCTTTCTTT. Translated: CASSYAGDTEAFF.

The genes are TRBV7-8 and TRBJ2-3, with D unclear. This CDR3 region has 12 residues. Germline V gene sequence: CDR1 SGHVS, CDR2 FQNEAQ. The V gene lost 4 bases and the J gene lost 2 bases, with 4 bases spanning the gap. In DNA, the CDR3 is TGTGCCAGCAGCTCCCACACAGATACGCAGTATTTT. It encodes CASSSHTDTQYF.

This clone has a single count. The chain is built from TRBV7-2 and TRBJ1-5; 7 positions match TRBD1. This CDR3 is built from 14 residues. Germline-derived CDR1 and CDR2 are SGHTA and FQGNSA. V lost 5 bases, J lost 2 bases, and 3 bases stayed unmatched. The CDR3 coding sequence is TGTGCCAGCAGCACCACAGGGGGCAATCAGCCCCAGCATTTT. This codes for CASSTTGGNQPQHF.

The chain recombines TRBV1 with TRBJ1-1; the DNA was not used to check the table's D call, TRBD1. TRBV1 is described as a pseudogene. The CDR3 contains 16 residues. CDR3 DNA sequence: TGCACCAGCAGCCAAGGGCAGGGGGCGCAGGACACTGAAGCTTTCTTT. The encoded protein is CTSSQGQGAQDTEAFF.

The rearrangement links TRBV7-9 to TRBJ2-1, with D hard to call. V lost 4 bases and J 10 bases, leaving 8 bases between the germline ends. Germline CDR1 and CDR2: SEHNR and FQNEAQ (reference sequence). The CDR3 covers 11 residues. The CDR3 is CASSSPSEQFF. The CDR3 DNA reads as TGTGCCAGCAGCTCCCCCTCCGAGCAGTTCTTC.

J is TRBJ1-6 and V is TRBV9; D ambiguous. Trimming cost V 0 bases and J 3 bases, with 7 bases left between them. This CDR3 has 15 amino acids. The germline gives CDR1 SGDLS, CDR2 YYNGEE. CDR3 in amino acids: CASSVAQNYNSPLHF. The CDR3 bases are TGTGCCAGCAGCGTAGCACAGAACTATAATTCACCCCTCCACTTT.

This chain uses TRBV18 with TRBJ1-1; D may be TRBD1 (5 bases). Germline V gene data show CDR1 as KGHSH and CDR2 as LQKENI. The CDR3 contains 13 residues. Trimming pared 3 bases from V and 3 bases from J, leaving 8 bases between. CDR3 region: CASSPDSYTEAFF. In DNA, the CDR3 is TGTGCCAGCTCACCTGACAGTTACACTGAAGCTTTCTTT.

This clone was observed a single time. The V and J genes are TRBV20-1 and TRBJ1-6; 10 bases align to TRBD1. J gave up 9 bases and V 6 bases, and 11 bases lay outside the gene matches. The CDR3 sequence is 15 residues long. CDR1 and CDR2 from the germline V gene are DFQATT and SNEGSKA (reference sequence). The CDR3 is CSASPGTGVGSPLHF. The CDR3 coding sequence is TGCAGTGCCAGTCCCGGGACAGGGGTTGGTTCACCCCTCCACTTT.

This sequence joins TRBV6-1 and TRBJ1-2, with TRBD1 matching 9 bases. Per germline, CDR1 MNHNS and CDR2 SASEGT. The ends lost 4 bases at V and 2 bases at J; junction bases unmatched: 11. The length of the CDR3 is 17 residues. This CDR3 reads CASSGGTGQHPNYGYTF. DNA for the CDR3: TGTGCCAGCAGTGGGGGGACAGGGCAACACCCAAACTATGGCTACACCTTC.

The genes are TRBV5-1 and TRBJ1-2; 7 positions match TRBD1. The CDR3 runs 15 residues. Looked up from germline, CDR1 is SGHRS and CDR2 is YFSETQ. After removal of 3 bases from V and 4 bases from J, the junction contained 9 bases not matched to a gene. The CDR3 is CASSSTGQSSYGYTF. CDR3 DNA sequence: TGCGCCAGCAGCTCGACGGGACAGTCTTCCTATGGCTACACCTTC.

V and J are TRBV18 and TRBJ2-4, with D hard to call. The CDR3 sequence is 16 residues long. CDR1 and CDR2 (germline): KGHSH, LQKENI. V gave up 3 bases and J gave up 6 bases, with 18 bases separating them. This CDR3 is CASSPRSTLSANIQYF. CDR3 in DNA: TGTGCCAGCTCACCTCGAAGTACCTTAAGCGCAAACATTCAGTACTTC.

The V and J genes are TRBV5-1 and TRBJ2-1; TRBD2 matches 12 bases. The length of the CDR3 is 17 residues. V shed 4 bases and J 5 bases; nucleotides not matched to a gene: 10. From germline, CDR1 is SGHRS and CDR2 YFSETQ. For the CDR3, the DNA is TGCGCCAGCAGCGGAACGACTAGCGGGGGTGTTAACAATGAGCAGTTCTTC. It encodes CASSGTTSGGVNNEQFF.

This chain joins TRBV4-2 and TRBJ2-5; 7 nucleotides line up with TRBD2. This CDR3 region has 16 residues. The V and J ends lost 1 base and 1 base, in that order; junction bases with no gene match: 6. CDR1 is LGHNA, CDR2 YNFKEQ, per germline. For the CDR3, the DNA is TGTGCCAGCAGCCAAGTAACAGCGGGGATCCAAGAGACCCAGTACTTC. It encodes CASSQVTAGIQETQYF.

This chain uses TRBV6-1 with TRBJ2-1; D might be TRBD2 (5 bases). Deletions cut 2 bases from V and 4 bases from J, with 9 bases between. Germline CDR1 reads MNHNS; CDR2 reads SASEGT. The CDR3 is made up of 14 amino acids. The CDR3 sequence: CASSELTIYNEQFF. The CDR3 coding sequence is TGTGCCAGCAGTGAATTGACTATATACAATGAGCAGTTCTTC.

The CDR3 DNA sequence: TGCAGCGTGGGGGACAGGGCGTTCACAGATACGCAGTATTTT. Protein: CSVGDRAFTDTQYF. The chain carries TRBV29-1 and TRBJ2-3; 9 bases agree with TRBD1. J was trimmed by 2 bases and V by 6 bases; bases with no gene match: 6. In germline, CDR1 is SQVTM, CDR2 ANQGSEA. CDR3 length: 14 residues.

This clone came up once. The J gene is TRBJ1-1, the V gene TRBV7-8, with TRBD1 as a possible D gene (6 bases). Between the trimmed V and J ends, which lost 8 bases and 7 bases, there was a span of 11 bases. CDR3 size: 11 residues. The V gene's germline CDR1 is SGHVS and CDR2 FQNEAQ. Written as DNA, the CDR3 is TGTGCCAGCGGAGGACAGTTTGAAGCTTTCTTT. It translates to CASGGQFEAFF.

The chain uses TRBV28 and TRBJ1-1, with a weak D call TRBD1 (6 bases). V lost 6 bases and J lost 4, with 15 bases in between. Germline CDR1 reads MDHEN; CDR2 reads SYDVKM. This CDR3 comprises 14 residues. The CDR3 loop is CASSRIQGITEAFF. As DNA, the CDR3 is TGTGCCAGCAGCCGTATACAGGGAATCACTGAAGCTTTCTTT. The whole variable domain, remainder taken from reference TRBV28 and TRBJ1-1, is DVKVTQSSRYLVKRTGEKVFLECVQDMDHENMFWYRQDPGLGLRLIYFSYDVKMKEKGDIPEGYSVSREKKERFSLILESASTNQTSMYLCASSRIQGITEAFFGQGTRLTVV.

This rearrangement joins TRBV7-2 to TRBJ2-4; 10 bases match TRBD1. This CDR3 is 15 amino acids long. CDR1 and CDR2 from the germline V gene are SGHTA and FQGNSA. V trimming: 1 base; J trimming: 7 bases; junction bases outside the gene matches: 4. The CDR3 sequence: CASSLGQGAGNIQYF. CDR3 in DNA: TGTGCCAGCAGCTTAGGACAGGGGGCGGGTAACATTCAGTACTTC.